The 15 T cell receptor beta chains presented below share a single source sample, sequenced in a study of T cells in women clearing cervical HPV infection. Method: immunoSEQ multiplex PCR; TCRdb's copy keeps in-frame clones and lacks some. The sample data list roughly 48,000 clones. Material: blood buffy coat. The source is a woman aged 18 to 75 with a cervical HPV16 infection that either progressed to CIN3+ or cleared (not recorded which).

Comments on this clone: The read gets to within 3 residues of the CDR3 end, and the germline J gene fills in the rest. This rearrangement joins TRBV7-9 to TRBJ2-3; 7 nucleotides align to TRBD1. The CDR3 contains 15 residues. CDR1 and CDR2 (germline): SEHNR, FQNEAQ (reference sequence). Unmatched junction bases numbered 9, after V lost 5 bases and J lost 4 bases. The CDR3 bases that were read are TGTGCCAGCAGCCGACAGGGTACAGGCGCAGATACG. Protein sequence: CASSRQGTGADT. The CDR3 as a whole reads CASSRQGTGADTQYF.

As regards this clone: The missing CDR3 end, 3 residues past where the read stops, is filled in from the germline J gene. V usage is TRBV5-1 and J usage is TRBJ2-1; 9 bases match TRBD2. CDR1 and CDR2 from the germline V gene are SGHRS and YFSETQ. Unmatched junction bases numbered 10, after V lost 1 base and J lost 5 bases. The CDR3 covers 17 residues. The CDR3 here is CASSLHGREGLNNEQFF. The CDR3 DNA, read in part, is TGCGCCAGCAGCTTGCACGGGCGGGAGGGCCTCAACAATGAG.

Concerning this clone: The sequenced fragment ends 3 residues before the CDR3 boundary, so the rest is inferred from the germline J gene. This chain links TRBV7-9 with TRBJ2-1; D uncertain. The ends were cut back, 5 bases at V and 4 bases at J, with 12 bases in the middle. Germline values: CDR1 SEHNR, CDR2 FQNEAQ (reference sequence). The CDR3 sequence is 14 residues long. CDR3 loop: CASSAPTEYNEQFF. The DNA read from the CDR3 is TGTGCCAGCAGCGCCCCCACAGAGTACAATGAG.

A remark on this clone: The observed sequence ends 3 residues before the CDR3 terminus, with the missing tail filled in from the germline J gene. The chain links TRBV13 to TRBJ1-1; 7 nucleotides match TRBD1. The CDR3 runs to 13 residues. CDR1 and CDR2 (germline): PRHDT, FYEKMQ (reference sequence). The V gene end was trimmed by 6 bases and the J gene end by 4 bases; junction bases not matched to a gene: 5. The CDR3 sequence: CASSLQGSTEAFF. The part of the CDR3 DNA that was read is TGTGCCAGCAGTTTACAGGGGTCCACTGAA.

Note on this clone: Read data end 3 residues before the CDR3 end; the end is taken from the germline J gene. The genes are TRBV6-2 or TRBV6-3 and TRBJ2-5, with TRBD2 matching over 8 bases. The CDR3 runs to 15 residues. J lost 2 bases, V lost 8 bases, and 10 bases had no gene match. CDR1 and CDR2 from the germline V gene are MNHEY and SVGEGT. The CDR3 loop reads CASRLSGGGQETQYF. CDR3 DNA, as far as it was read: TGTGCCAGCCGCCTATCGGGAGGGGGACAAGAGACC.

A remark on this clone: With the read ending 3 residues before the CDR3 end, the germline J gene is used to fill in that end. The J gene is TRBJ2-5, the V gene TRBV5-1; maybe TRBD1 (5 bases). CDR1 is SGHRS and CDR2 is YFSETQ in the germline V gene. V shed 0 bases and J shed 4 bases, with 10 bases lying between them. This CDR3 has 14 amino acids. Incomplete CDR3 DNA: TGCGCCAGCAGCTTGGCCCCAAGGGGAGAGACC. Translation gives CASSLAPRGET. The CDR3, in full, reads CASSLAPRGETQYF.

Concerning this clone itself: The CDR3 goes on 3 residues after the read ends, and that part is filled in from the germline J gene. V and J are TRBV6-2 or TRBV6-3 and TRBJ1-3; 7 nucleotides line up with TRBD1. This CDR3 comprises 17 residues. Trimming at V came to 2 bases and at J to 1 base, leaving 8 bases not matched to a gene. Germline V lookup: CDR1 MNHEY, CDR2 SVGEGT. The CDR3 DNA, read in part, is TGTGCCAGCAGTTACGAGGGTAAGGGGGCATCTGGAAACACC. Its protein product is CASSYEGKGASGNT. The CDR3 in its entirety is CASSYEGKGASGNTIYF.

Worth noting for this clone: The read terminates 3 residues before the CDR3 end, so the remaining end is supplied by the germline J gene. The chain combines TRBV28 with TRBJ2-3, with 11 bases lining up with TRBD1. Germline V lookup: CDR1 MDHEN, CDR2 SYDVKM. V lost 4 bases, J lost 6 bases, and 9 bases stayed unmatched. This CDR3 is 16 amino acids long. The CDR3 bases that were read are TGTGCCAGCAGTTCGGGAGGACAGGGGGCGCGGGATACG. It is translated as CASSSGGQGARDT. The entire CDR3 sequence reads CASSSGGQGARDTQYF.

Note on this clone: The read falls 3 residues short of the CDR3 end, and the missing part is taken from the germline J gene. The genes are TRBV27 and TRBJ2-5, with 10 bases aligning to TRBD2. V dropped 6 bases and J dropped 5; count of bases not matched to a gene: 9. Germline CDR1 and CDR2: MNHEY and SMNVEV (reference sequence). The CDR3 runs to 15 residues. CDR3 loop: CASSTLAGAKETQYF. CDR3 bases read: TGTGCCAGCAGCACTCTAGCGGGAGCCAAGGAGACC.

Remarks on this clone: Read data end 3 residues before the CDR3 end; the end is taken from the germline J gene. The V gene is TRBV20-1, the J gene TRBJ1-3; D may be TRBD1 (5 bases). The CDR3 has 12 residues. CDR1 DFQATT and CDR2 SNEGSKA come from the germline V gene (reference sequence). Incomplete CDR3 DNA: TGCAGTGCTAGAGAGGGTGGGGGGGCC. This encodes CSAREGGGA. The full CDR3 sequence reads CSAREGGGAIYF.

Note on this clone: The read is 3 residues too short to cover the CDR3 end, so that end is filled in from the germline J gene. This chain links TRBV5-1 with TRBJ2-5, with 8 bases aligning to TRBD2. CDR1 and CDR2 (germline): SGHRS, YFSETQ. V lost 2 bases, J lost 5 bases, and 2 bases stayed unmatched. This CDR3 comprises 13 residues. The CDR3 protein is CASSFTSGETQYF. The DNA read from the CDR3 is TGCGCCAGCAGCTTTACTAGCGGCGAGACC.

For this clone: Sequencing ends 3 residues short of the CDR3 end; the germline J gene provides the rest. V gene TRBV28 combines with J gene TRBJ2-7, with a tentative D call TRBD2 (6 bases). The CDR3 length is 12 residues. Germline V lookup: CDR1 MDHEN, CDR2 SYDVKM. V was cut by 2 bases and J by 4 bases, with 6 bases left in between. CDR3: CASSLGGYEQYF. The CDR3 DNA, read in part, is TGTGCCAGCAGTTTAGGGGGGTACGAG.

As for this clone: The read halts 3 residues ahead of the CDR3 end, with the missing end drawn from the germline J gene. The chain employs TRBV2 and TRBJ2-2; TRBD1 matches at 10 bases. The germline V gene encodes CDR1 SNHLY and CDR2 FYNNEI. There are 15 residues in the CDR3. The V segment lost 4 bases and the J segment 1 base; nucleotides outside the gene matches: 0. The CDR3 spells CASSGDRGNTGELFF. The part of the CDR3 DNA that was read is TGTGCCAGCAGTGGGGACAGGGGGAACACCGGGGAG. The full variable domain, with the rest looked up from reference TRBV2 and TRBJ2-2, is EPEVTQTPSHQVTQMGQEVILRCVPISNHLYFYWYRQILGQKVEFLVSFYNNEISEKSEIFDDQFSVERPDGSNFTLKIRSTKLEDSAMYFCASSGDRGNTGELFFGEGSRLTVL.

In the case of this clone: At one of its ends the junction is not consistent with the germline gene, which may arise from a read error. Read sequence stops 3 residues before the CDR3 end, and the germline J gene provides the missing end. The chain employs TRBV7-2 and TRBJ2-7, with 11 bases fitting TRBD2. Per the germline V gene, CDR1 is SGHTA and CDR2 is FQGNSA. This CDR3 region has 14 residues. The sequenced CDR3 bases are TGTGCCAGCACCTTAGCGGGGGGGTCCTACGAG. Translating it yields CASTLAGGSYE. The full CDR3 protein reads CASTLAGGSYEQYF. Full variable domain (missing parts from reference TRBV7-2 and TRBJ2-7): GAGVSQSPSNKVTEKGKDVELRCDPISGHTALYWYRQSLGQGLEFLIYFQGNSAPDKSGLPSDRFSAERTGGSVSTLTIQRTQQEDSAVYLCASTLAGGSYEQYFGPGTRLTVT.

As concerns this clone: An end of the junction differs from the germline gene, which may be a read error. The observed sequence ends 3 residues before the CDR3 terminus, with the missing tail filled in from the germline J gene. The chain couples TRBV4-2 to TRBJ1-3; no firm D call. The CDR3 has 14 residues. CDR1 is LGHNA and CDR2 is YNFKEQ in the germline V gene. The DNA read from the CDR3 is TGCGCCAGCAGCCAAGATTTCAGGTTAGGGCCC. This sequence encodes CASSQDFRLGP. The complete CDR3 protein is CASSQDFRLGPIYF.